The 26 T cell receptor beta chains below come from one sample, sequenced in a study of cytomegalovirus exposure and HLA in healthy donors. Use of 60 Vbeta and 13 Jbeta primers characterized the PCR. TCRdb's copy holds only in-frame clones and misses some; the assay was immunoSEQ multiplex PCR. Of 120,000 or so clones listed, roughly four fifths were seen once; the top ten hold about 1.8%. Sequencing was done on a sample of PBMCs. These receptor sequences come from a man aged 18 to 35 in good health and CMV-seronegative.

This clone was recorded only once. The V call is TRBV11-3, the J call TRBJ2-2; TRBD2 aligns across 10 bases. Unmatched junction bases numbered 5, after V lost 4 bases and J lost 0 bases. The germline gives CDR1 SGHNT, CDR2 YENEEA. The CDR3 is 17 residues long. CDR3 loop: CASSYERGGANTGELFF. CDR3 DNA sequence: TGTGCCAGCAGCTATGAGCGGGGGGGCGCGAACACCGGGGAGCTGTTTTTT. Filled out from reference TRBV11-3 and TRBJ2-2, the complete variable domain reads EAGVVQSPRYKIIEKKQPVAFWCNPISGHNTLYWYLQNLGQGPELLIRYENEEAVDDSQLPKDRFSAERLKGVDSTLKIQPAELGDSAVYLCASSYERGGANTGELFFGEGSRLTVL.

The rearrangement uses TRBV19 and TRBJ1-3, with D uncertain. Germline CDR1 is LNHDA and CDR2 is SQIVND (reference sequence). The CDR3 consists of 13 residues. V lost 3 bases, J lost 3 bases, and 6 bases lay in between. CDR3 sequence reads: CASSIRLGNTIYF. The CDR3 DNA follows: TGTGCCAGTAGTATTCGACTTGGAAACACCATATATTTT.

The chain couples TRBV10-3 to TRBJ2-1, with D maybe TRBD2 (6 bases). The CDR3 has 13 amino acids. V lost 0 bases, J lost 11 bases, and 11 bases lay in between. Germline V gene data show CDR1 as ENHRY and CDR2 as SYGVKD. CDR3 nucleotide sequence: TGTGCCATCAGTGAGTCAATAGCGGATAAGCAGTTCTTC. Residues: CAISESIADKQFF.

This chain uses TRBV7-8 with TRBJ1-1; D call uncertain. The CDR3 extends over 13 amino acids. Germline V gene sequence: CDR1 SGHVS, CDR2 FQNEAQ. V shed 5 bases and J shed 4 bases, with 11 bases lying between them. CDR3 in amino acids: CASSPTRSTEAFF. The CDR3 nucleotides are TGTGCCAGCAGCCCCACGAGGAGCACTGAAGCTTTCTTT.

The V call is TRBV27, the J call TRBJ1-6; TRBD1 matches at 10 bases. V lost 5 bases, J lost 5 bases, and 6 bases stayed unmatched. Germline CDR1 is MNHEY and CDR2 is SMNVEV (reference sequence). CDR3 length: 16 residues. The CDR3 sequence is CASSNQDRGNNSPLHF. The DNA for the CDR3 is TGTGCCAGCAGTAACCAGGACAGGGGGAATAATTCACCCCTCCACTTT.

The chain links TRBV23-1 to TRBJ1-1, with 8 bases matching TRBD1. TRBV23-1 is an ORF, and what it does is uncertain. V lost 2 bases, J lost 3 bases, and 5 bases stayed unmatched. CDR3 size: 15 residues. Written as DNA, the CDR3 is TGCGCCAGCAGTCAACATGGACAGGGTCACACTGAAGCTTTCTTT. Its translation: CASSQHGQGHTEAFF.

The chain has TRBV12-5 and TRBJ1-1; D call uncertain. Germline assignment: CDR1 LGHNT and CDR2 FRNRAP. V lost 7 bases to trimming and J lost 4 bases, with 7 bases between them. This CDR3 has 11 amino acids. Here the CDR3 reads CASALGTEAFF. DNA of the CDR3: TGTGCTAGTGCCCTAGGCACTGAAGCTTTCTTT.

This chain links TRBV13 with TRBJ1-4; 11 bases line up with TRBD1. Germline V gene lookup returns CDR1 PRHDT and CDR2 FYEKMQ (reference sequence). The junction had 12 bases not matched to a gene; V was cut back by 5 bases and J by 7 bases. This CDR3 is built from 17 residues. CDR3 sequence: CASSRTTTGTGGEKLFF. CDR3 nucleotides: TGTGCCAGCAGCCGCACCACCACCGGGACAGGGGGTGAAAAACTGTTTTTT.

This CDR3 is CASSPGGTNTEAFF. CDR3 nucleotide sequence: TGTGCCAGCAGTCCAGGGGGCACGAACACTGAAGCTTTCTTT. The chain couples TRBV6-6 to TRBJ1-1, with 8 bases fitting TRBD1. The CDR3 totals 14 residues. CDR1 is MNHNY and CDR2 is SVGAGI in the germline V gene (reference sequence). V trimming: 5 bases; J trimming: 1 base; junction bases outside the gene matches: 3.

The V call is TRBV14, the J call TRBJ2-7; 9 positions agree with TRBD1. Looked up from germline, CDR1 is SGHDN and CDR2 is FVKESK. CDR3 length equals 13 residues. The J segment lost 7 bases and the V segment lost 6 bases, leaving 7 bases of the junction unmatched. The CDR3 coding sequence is TGTGCCAGCAGTTATCGGGACAGGGCGGAGCAGTACTTC. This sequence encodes CASSYRDRAEQYF.

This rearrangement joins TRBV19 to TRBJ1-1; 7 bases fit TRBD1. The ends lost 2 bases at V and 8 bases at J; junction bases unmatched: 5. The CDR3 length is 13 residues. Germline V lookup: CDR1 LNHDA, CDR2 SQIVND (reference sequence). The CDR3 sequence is CASSIRGGGEAFF. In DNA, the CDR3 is TGTGCCAGTAGTATACGTGGAGGGGGCGAAGCTTTCTTT.

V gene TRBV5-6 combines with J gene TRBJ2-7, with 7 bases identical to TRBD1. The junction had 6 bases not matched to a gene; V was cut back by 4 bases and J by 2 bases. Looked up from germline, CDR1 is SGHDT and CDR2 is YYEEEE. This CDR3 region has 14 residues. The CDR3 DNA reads TGTGCCAGCAGCCGGGACGGGACAGCCTACGAGCAGTACTTC. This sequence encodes CASSRDGTAYEQYF. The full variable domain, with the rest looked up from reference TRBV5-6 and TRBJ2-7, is DAGVTQSPTHLIKTRGQQVTLRCSPKSGHDTVSWYQQALGQGPQFIFQYYEEEERQRGNFPDRFSGHQFPNYSSELNVNALLLGDSALYLCASSRDGTAYEQYFGPGTRLTVT.

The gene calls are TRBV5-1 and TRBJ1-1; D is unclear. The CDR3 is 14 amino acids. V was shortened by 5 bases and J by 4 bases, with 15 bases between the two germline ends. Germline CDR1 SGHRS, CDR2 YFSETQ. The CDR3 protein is CASSSYRGSTEAFF. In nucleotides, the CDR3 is TGCGCCAGCAGTTCATACCGCGGGAGCACTGAAGCTTTCTTT.

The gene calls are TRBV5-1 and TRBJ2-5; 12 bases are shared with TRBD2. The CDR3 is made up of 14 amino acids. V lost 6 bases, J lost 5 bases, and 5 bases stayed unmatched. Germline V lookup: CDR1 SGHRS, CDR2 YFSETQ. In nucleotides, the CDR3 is TGCGCCAGCACCCACGGGACTAGCGGGGAGACCCAGTACTTC. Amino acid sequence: CASTHGTSGETQYF.

The CDR3 is CASSRDRGLPSSEKLFF. The CDR3 nucleotides read TGTGCCAGCAGCCGGGACAGGGGGCTTCCGTCAAGTGAAAAACTGTTTTTT. This sequence joins TRBV21-1 and TRBJ1-4; no DNA check was done on the table's D call, TRBD1. TRBV21-1 counts as a pseudogene. The CDR3 consists of 17 residues.

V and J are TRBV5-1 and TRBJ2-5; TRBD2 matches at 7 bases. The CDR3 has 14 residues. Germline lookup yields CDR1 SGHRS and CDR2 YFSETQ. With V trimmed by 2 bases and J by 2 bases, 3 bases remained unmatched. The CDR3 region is CASSFSGGQETQYF. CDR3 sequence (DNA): TGCGCCAGCAGCTTTTCGGGGGGACAAGAGACCCAGTACTTC.

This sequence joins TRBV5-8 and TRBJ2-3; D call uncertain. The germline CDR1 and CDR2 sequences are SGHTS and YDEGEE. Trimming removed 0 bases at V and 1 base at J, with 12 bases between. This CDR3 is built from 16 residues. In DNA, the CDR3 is TGTGCCAGCAGCTTGGGGTACTCCCTTGGCACAGATACGCAGTATTTT. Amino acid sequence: CASSLGYSLGTDTQYF.

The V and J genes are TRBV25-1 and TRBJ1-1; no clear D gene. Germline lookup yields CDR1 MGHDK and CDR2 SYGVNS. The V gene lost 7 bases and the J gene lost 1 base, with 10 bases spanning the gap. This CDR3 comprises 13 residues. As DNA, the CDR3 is TGTGCCAGCACCCGGGTGGGGAACACTGAAGCTTTCTTT. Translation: CASTRVGNTEAFF.

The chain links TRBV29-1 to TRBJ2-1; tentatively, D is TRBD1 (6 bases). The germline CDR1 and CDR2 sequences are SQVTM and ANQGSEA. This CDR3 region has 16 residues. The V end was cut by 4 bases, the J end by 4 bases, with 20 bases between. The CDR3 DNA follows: TGCAGCGTTGCCCTGGCCCCGGACAGCCCATACAATGAGCAGTTCTTC. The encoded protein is CSVALAPDSPYNEQFF.

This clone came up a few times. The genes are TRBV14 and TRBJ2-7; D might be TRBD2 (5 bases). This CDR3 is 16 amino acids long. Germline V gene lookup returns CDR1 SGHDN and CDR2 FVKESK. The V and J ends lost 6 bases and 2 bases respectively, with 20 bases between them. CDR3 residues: CASSPNRALGTYEQYF. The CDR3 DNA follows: TGTGCCAGCAGTCCAAACAGAGCCCTCGGGACCTACGAGCAGTACTTC.

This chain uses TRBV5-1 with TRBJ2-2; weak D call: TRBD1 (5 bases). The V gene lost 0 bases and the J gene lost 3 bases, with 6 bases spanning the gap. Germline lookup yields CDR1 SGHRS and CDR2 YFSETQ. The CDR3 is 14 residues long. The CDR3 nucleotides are TGCGCCAGCAGCTTGGCAGGGTACACCGGGGAGCTGTTTTTT. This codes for CASSLAGYTGELFF.

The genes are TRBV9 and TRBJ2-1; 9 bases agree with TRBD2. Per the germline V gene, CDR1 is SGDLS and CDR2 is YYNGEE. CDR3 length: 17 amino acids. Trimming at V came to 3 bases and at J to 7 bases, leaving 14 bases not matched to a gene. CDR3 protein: CASSAPGRGGVLNEQFF. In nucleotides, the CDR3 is TGTGCCAGCAGCGCCCCCGGGCGGGGGGGGGTGTTGAATGAGCAGTTCTTC. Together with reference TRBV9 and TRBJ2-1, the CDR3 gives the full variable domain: DSGVTQTPKHLITATGQRVTLRCSPRSGDLSVYWYQQSLDQGLQFLIQYYNGEERAKGNILERFSAQQFPDLHSELNLSSLELGDSALYFCASSAPGRGGVLNEQFFGPGTRLTVL.

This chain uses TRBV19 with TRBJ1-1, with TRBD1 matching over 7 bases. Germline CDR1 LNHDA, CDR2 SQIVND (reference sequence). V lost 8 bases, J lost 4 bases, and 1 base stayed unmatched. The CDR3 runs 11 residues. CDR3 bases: TGTGCCAGTTACAGGGGCACTGAAGCTTTCTTT. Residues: CASYRGTEAFF.

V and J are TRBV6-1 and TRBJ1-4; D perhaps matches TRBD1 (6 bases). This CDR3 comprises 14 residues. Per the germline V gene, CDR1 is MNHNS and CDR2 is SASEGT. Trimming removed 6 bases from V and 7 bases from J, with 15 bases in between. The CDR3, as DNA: TGTGCCAGCAGGGGGGGGGCGCTTGGTGAAAAACTGTTTTTT. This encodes CASRGGALGEKLFF.

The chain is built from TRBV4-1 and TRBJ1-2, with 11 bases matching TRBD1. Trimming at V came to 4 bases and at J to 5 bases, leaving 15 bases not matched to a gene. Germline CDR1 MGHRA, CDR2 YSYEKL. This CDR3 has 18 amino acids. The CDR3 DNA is TGCGCCAGCAGCCCGCCCGCCGGGACAGGGGGTGCACTGTATGGCTACACCTTC. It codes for CASSPPAGTGGALYGYTF.

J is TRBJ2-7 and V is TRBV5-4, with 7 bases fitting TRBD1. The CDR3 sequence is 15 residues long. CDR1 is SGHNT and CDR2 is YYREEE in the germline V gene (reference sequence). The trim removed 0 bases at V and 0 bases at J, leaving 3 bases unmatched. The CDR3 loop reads CASSLAGDSSYEQYF. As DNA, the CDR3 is TGTGCCAGCAGCTTGGCCGGGGACAGCTCCTACGAGCAGTACTTC.